A single sample is the source of the 27 T cell receptor beta chains below, sequenced in a study. Adaptor-ligated barcode primers were used to amplify TRBV12-4/TRBJ1-2 clonotypes. TCRdb used MiXCR to reprocess the multiplex PCR reads, holding one entry per CDR3 protein. The table has a few thousand distinct CDR3 sequences, about 1% seen once; the top ten hold about 14%. The sorted Tregs were CD4+CD25+CD127-/low cells. Sequencing was carried out using tumor-infiltrating Tregs sorted from the breast tumor. Receptors were obtained from a female donor with breast cancer.

This clonotype has at least ten counts. The V gene is TRBV12-3 or TRBV12-4, the J gene TRBJ1-2; possibly TRBD1 for D (5 bases). Trimming stripped 3 bases from V and 5 bases from J, with 10 bases between. This CDR3 region has 13 residues. CDR3 bases: TGTGCCAGCAGTTTTGACAGCCGTTATGGCTACACCTTC. Protein product: CASSFDSRYGYTF.

The genes are TRBV12-3 or TRBV12-4 and TRBJ1-2, with TRBD1 matching over 9 bases. The CDR3 has 15 residues. V dropped 6 bases and J dropped 5; count of bases not matched to a gene: 10. This CDR3 is CASRPTRDRAYGYTF. As DNA, the CDR3 is TGTGCCAGCAGACCTACTCGGGACAGGGCGTATGGCTACACCTTC.

This clonotype ranks as medium-sized (0.01 to 0.1%). The J gene is TRBJ1-2, the V gene TRBV12-3 or TRBV12-4; the D gene is possibly TRBD1 (5 bases). The CDR3 contains 14 residues. Trimming took 6 bases from V and 3 from J, leaving 14 bases between them. Here the CDR3 reads CASSPGRRDYGYTF. The CDR3, as DNA: TGTGCCAGCAGCCCGGGACGGCGAGACTATGGCTACACCTTC.

This clonotype ranks as medium-sized. The J gene is TRBJ1-2, the V gene TRBV12-3 or TRBV12-4; no clear D gene. This CDR3 is 11 amino acids long. Trimming cost V 1 base and J 6 bases, with 3 bases left between them. CDR3 bases: TGTGCCAGCAGTTTAGGGGATGGCTACACCTTC. Translated: CASSLGDGYTF.

This clonotype was seen ten or more times. V and J are TRBV12-3 or TRBV12-4 and TRBJ1-2; no definite D call. Trimming removed 5 bases at V and 0 bases at J, with 13 bases between. This CDR3 spans 15 amino acids. CDR3 nucleotide sequence: TGTGCCAGCAGTCTCACGGGAAGAGCTAACTATGGCTACACCTTC. Amino acid sequence: CASSLTGRANYGYTF.

This clonotype rates as medium-sized. This rearrangement joins TRBV12-3 or TRBV12-4 to TRBJ1-2; D unclear. This CDR3 spans 13 amino acids. Trimming left V 6 bases short and J 2 bases short, with 10 bases between. The CDR3 sequence: CASSSGENYGYTF. The CDR3 coding sequence is TGTGCCAGCAGCTCCGGCGAGAACTATGGCTACACCTTC.

This clonotype qualifies as medium-sized. This chain connects TRBV12-3 or TRBV12-4 to TRBJ1-2; a possible D gene is TRBD1 (6 bases). This CDR3 contains 14 residues. The germline V and J ends were trimmed by 2 bases and 8 bases, with 15 bases remaining between them. CDR3 DNA sequence: TGTGCCAGCAGTTTATTAACAGGGAAGGGAGGCTACACCTTC. This codes for CASSLLTGKGGYTF.

The table lists this clonotype with many counts. The chain has TRBV12-3 or TRBV12-4 and TRBJ1-2; D not resolved. The CDR3 has 12 amino acids. Trimming removed 3 bases at V and 8 bases at J, with 10 bases between. The CDR3 coding sequence is TGTGCCAGCAGTTTCGGACGGAAAGGCTACACCTTC. It codes for CASSFGRKGYTF.

Sample share makes this clonotype medium-sized. V and J are TRBV12-3 or TRBV12-4 and TRBJ1-2; a possible D gene is TRBD1 (6 bases). The CDR3 has 13 residues. Trimming took 6 bases from V and 4 from J, leaving 12 bases between them. CDR3 DNA: TGTGCCAGCAGCCAACAGGGTAGCTATGGCTACACCTTC. The encoded protein is CASSQQGSYGYTF.

This clonotype is categorized as large. The CDR3 is CASSIETRYGGYTF. The CDR3 bases are TGTGCCAGCAGTATCGAGACACGTTATGGTGGCTACACCTTC. The chain recombines TRBV12-3 or TRBV12-4 with TRBJ1-2, with D hard to call. The V and J ends lost 5 bases and 7 bases respectively, with 17 bases between them. There are 14 residues in the CDR3.

This clonotype is classed as medium-sized. The chain combines TRBV12-3 or TRBV12-4 with TRBJ1-2, with D hard to call. Between the trimmed V and J ends, which lost 9 bases and 1 base, there was a span of 6 bases. This CDR3 region has 11 residues. DNA for the CDR3: TGTGCCAGTCAGGATAACTATGGCTACACCTTC. Its translation is CASQDNYGYTF.

This clonotype ranks as medium-sized. The chain uses TRBV12-3 or TRBV12-4 and TRBJ1-2, with D perhaps TRBD1 (5 bases). CDR3 length equals 15 residues. V was cut by 3 bases and J by 0 bases, with 11 bases left in between. As DNA, the CDR3 is TGTGCCAGCAGTTTGCCAGGGATCCCTAACTATGGCTACACCTTC. As protein: CASSLPGIPNYGYTF.

V gene TRBV12-3 or TRBV12-4 combines with J gene TRBJ1-2; D might be TRBD1 (5 bases). V lost 1 base, J lost 5 bases, and 11 bases lay in between. This CDR3 comprises 14 residues. The CDR3 loop is CASSLGTGSYGYTF. DNA of the CDR3: TGTGCCAGCAGTTTAGGTACAGGATCTTATGGCTACACCTTC.

In its sample, this clonotype is medium-sized. This chain joins TRBV12-3 or TRBV12-4 and TRBJ1-2; D call uncertain. Trimming stripped 4 bases from V and 8 bases from J, with 17 bases between. There are 14 residues in the CDR3. CDR3 protein: CASSYSDRPAGYTF. The DNA of the CDR3 is TGTGCCAGCAGTTATTCGGATAGGCCCGCAGGCTACACCTTC.

Within the sample, this clonotype is medium-sized (0.01 to 0.1%). The chain has TRBV12-3 or TRBV12-4 and TRBJ1-2, with a weak D call TRBD1 (5 bases). V lost 5 bases and J 7 bases, leaving 8 bases between the germline ends. There are 11 residues in the CDR3. The CDR3 loop reads CASSEGFGYTF. The DNA for the CDR3 is TGTGCCAGCAGTGAGGGGTTTGGCTACACCTTC.

By share of the sample, this clonotype is medium-sized. This rearrangement joins TRBV12-3 or TRBV12-4 to TRBJ1-2; 7 bases match TRBD1. V lost 3 bases to trimming and J lost 11 bases; unmatched junction nucleotides: 3. The CDR3 is 11 residues long. Here the CDR3 reads CASSLRQGYTF. The CDR3 DNA follows: TGTGCCAGCAGTTTGAGACAGGGTTACACCTTC.

There are many counts of this clonotype. CDR3 in amino acids: CASSLNQGTYGYTF. DNA for the CDR3: TGTGCCAGCAGTTTAAACCAGGGTACCTATGGCTACACCTTC. The rearrangement uses TRBV12-3 or TRBV12-4 and TRBJ1-2; D possibly corresponds to TRBD1 (5 bases). V was clipped by 2 bases and J by 4 bases, with 11 bases between them. The CDR3 covers 14 residues.

This clonotype is labeled medium-sized. The CDR3 here is CASSFLRYYGYTF. The CDR3 region has the DNA TGTGCCAGCAGTTTCCTCCGCTACTATGGCTACACCTTC. The rearrangement links TRBV12-3 or TRBV12-4 to TRBJ1-2, with D uncertain. CDR3 length equals 13 residues. Trimming removed 3 bases from V and 3 bases from J, with 8 bases in between.

This clonotype is classed as medium-sized. CDR3 nucleotides: TGTGCCAGCACCCCAGGGTTGGGACAGGGAGAGTCTGGCTACACCTTC. It translates to CASTPGLGQGESGYTF. V is TRBV12-3 or TRBV12-4 and J is TRBJ1-2; 9 positions match TRBD1. Trimming cost V 7 bases and J 7 bases; bases outside gene matches: 16. There are 16 residues in the CDR3.

This chain joins TRBV12-3 or TRBV12-4 and TRBJ1-2, with D hard to call. The CDR3 consists of 12 residues. Trimming cost V 5 bases and J 8 bases, with 12 bases left between them. CDR3 nucleotides: TGTGCCAGCAGTCCCTATGGCGTGGGCTACACCTTC. It is translated as CASSPYGVGYTF.

This clonotype is categorized as medium-sized. This sequence joins TRBV12-3 or TRBV12-4 and TRBJ1-2; 8 bases match TRBD1. Trimming took 6 bases from V and 4 from J; bases not matched to a gene: 10. CDR3 size: 15 residues. This CDR3 is CASSRTGTGLYGYTF. The DNA of the CDR3 is TGTGCCAGCAGCCGGACTGGGACAGGCCTCTATGGCTACACCTTC.

This clonotype is classed as medium-sized (0.01 to 0.1%). V is TRBV12-3 or TRBV12-4 and J is TRBJ1-2; D perhaps matches TRBD1 (5 bases). CDR3 length: 12 amino acids. V was shortened by 6 bases and J by 4 bases, with 9 bases between the two germline ends. The CDR3 DNA reads as TGTGCCAGCAGGAGGGACGGCTATGGCTACACCTTC. As protein: CASRRDGYGYTF.

This clonotype ranks as medium-sized. For the CDR3, the DNA is TGTGCCAGCAGCCATGAGGGAAACTATGGCTACACCTTC. Translation: CASSHEGNYGYTF. The rearrangement joins TRBV12-3 or TRBV12-4 to TRBJ1-2, with no clear D. V lost 6 bases and J lost 2, with 10 bases in between. The CDR3 is 13 residues long.

By frequency in the sample, this clonotype is medium-sized (0.01 to 0.1%). The gene calls are TRBV12-3 or TRBV12-4 and TRBJ1-2; D might be TRBD1 (5 bases). CDR3 length equals 16 residues. The ends were cut back, 5 bases at V and 0 bases at J, with 16 bases in the middle. The CDR3 is CASSRGHVQANYGYTF. The CDR3 DNA reads as TGTGCCAGCAGTCGTGGACACGTACAAGCTAACTATGGCTACACCTTC.

This clonotype is termed medium-sized (0.01 to 0.1%). The gene calls are TRBV12-3 or TRBV12-4 and TRBJ1-2, with TRBD1 matching 7 bases. Germline trimming cut 6 bases from V and 0 bases from J; bases unmatched to any gene: 7. The CDR3 length is 15 residues. CDR3 protein: CASSGDRAANYGYTF. The DNA of the CDR3 is TGTGCCAGCAGCGGTGACAGGGCCGCTAACTATGGCTACACCTTC.

This clonotype is classed as medium-sized (0.01 to 0.1%). The gene calls are TRBV12-3 or TRBV12-4 and TRBJ1-2; D gene uncertain. V lost 0 bases and J 4 bases, leaving 6 bases between the germline ends. CDR3 length: 13 amino acids. CDR3 protein: CASSLAAGYGYTF. The CDR3 nucleotides are TGTGCCAGCAGTTTAGCTGCTGGCTATGGCTACACCTTC.

This clonotype occurred many times. V is TRBV12-3 or TRBV12-4 and J is TRBJ1-2; 10 bases are a match to TRBD1. The CDR3 length is 15 residues. V lost 4 bases to trimming and J lost 4 bases; unmatched junction nucleotides: 6. The CDR3 loop is CASSYRDRGGYGYTF. CDR3 sequence (DNA): TGTGCCAGCAGTTACCGGGACAGGGGTGGCTATGGCTACACCTTC.